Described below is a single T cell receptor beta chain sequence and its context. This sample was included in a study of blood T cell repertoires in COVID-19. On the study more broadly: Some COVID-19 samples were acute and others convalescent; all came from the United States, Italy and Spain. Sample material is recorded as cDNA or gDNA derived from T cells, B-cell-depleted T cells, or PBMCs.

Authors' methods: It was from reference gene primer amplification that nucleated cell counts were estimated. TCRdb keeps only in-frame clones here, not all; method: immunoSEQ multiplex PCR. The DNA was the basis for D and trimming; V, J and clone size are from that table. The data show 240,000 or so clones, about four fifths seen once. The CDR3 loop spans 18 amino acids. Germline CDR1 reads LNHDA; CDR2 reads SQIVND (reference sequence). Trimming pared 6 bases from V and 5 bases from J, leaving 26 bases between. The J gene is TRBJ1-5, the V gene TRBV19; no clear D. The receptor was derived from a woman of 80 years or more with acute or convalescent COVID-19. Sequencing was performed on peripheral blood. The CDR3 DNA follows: TGTGCCAGTAGCCCCAAAGTAGCCGCAGGAGGGTGGTATCAGCCCCAGCATTTT. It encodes CASSPKVAAGGWYQPQHF.